This T cell receptor beta chain appears in the sequencing data of a study of T cell responses to AZD1222 COVID-19 vaccine. Pooled samples include second doses given at about 4 or 12 weeks. As regards this clone: Its specificity is not known.

The V gene's germline CDR1 is SNHLY and CDR2 FYNNEI. CDR3 length: 17 amino acids. V shed 5 bases and J 0 bases; nucleotides not matched to a gene: 10. Produced via immunoSEQ multiplex PCR; TCRdb's table is partial and in-frame only. The data contain around 200,000 clones, 88% of them singletons. General observations from the study: It should be noted that donors were predominantly white British and more often female, and clonal diversity was possibly underestimated. Only 5 or 6 people who got AZD1222 tested seropositive at baseline.

The sequences come from peripheral blood, collected 28 days after the second AZD1222 dose. The V and J genes are TRBV2 and TRBJ2-1, with 7 bases aligning to TRBD1. The source is an adult who received the AZD1222 COVID-19 vaccine. The CDR3 loop reads CASSRPTGSLSYNEQFF. The CDR3 DNA reads TGTGCCAGCAGTCGACCGACAGGGTCCCTCTCCTACAATGAGCAGTTCTTC. Based on the CDR3 plus reference TRBV2 and TRBJ2-1, the full variable domain is EPEVTQTPSHQVTQMGQEVILRCVPISNHLYFYWYRQILGQKVEFLVSFYNNEISEKSEIFDDQFSVERPDGSNFTLKIRSTKLEDSAMYFCASSRPTGSLSYNEQFFGPGTRLTVL.